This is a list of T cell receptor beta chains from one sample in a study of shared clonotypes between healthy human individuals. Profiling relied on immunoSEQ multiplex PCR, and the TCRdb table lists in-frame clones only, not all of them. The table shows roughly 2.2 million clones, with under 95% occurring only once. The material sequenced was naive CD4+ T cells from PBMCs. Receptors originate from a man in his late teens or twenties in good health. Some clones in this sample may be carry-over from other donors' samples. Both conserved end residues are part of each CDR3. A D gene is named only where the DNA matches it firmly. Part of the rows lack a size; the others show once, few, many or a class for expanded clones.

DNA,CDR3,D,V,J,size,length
TGTGCCAGCAGCTTTTCCCCTGGGCCCTACGAGCAGTACTTC,CASSFSPGPYEQYF,.,TRBV7-3,TRBJ2-7,.,14
TGTGCCAGCAGTTCGCGGGGATCCAACTATGGCTACACCTTC,CASSSRGSNYGYTF,.,TRBV6-5,TRBJ1-2,.,14
TGTGCCAGCAGCGTAGAGGGGGCCTCGGGAAACACCATATATTTT,CASSVEGASGNTIYF,TRBD1,TRBV9,TRBJ1-3,.,15
TGTGCCAGCGGACCAGGACAGATCATGAACACTGAAGCTTTCTTT,CASGPGQIMNTEAFF,.,TRBV28,TRBJ1-1,.,15
TGTGCCACCAGCAGGGAGGGGGCATGGGGTCAGCCCCAGCATTTT,CATSREGAWGQPQHF,TRBD1,TRBV15,TRBJ1-5,.,15
TGTGCCAGCAGCGTAGTTTCTAGCGTTCCCGGGGAGCTGTTTTTT,CASSVVSSVPGELFF,.,TRBV9,TRBJ2-2,.,15
TGTGCCAGCACGCCAGCAACGAACACCGGGGAGCTGTTTTTT,CASTPATNTGELFF,.,TRBV2,TRBJ2-2,.,14
TGTGCCAGCAGCCAAGCCTCAAGACTAGCGGGAGTTTCAGGGAACACCGGGGAGCTGTTTTTT,CASSQASRLAGVSGNTGELFF,TRBD2,TRBV4-2,TRBJ2-2,.,21
TGTGCCAGTAGTAACTATGGGGGGCTAGCGGTCGGGGAGCTGTTTTTT,CASSNYGGLAVGELFF,.,TRBV19,TRBJ2-2,.,16
TGTGCCAGCAGCTTAACGGGGACCCCCCCGAGGAATGAGCAGTTCTTC,CASSLTGTPPRNEQFF,.,TRBV7-3,TRBJ2-1,few,16
TGTGCCAGCAGCGGACAGGGCCTTTCTGAAGCTTTCTTT,CASSGQGLSEAFF,TRBD1,TRBV27,TRBJ1-1,.,13
TGTGCCATCAGTTCAGACAGGGGTGCTAATGAAAAACTGTTTTTT,CAISSDRGANEKLFF,TRBD1,TRBV10-3,TRBJ1-4,.,15
TGTGCCTGGACTCCCCAGGGGACCACTGAAGCTTTCTTT,CAWTPQGTTEAFF,.,TRBV30,TRBJ1-1,.,13
TGCGCCAGCAGCCAAATTAGAATATCAAAGACGGTCAATGAAAAACTGTTTTTT,CASSQIRISKTVNEKLFF,.,TRBV4-1,TRBJ1-4,.,18
TGTGCCTGGAGTGGCCTCGTGGGGGCTCAGGGCTACACCTTC,CAWSGLVGAQGYTF,.,TRBV30,TRBJ1-2,.,14
TGTGCCAGTAGTAAGACCGGGACTGCCGTCTCCTACGAGCAGTACTTC,CASSKTGTAVSYEQYF,.,TRBV19,TRBJ2-7,.,16
TGTGCCAGCAGCCCCGGAGGCGGACCCGGGGAGCTGTTTTTT,CASSPGGGPGELFF,.,TRBV7-9,TRBJ2-2,.,14
TGCAGCGTTGGCATCCCTGGGATGGGCTACACCTTC,CSVGIPGMGYTF,.,TRBV29-1,TRBJ1-2,.,12
TGTGCCAGCAGCTTAGGACTAGCGGAAAGCGAGACCCAGTACTTC,CASSLGLAESETQYF,TRBD2,TRBV7-9,TRBJ2-5,once,15
TGTGCCAGTACCCTAGGGACTAACGAGATCCTAGGGAGCAATCAGCCCCAGCATTTT,CASTLGTNEILGSNQPQHF,.,TRBV19,TRBJ1-5,.,19
TGTGCCAGCAGGGAGCCGGGGGGGAAGACAGATACGCAGTATTTT,CASREPGGKTDTQYF,TRBD2,TRBV6-5,TRBJ2-3,.,15
TGCGCCAGCAGCCAAGACAGGGGGCTAGGTGGCTACACCTTC,CASSQDRGLGGYTF,TRBD1,TRBV4-3,TRBJ1-2,.,14
TGCGCCAGCAGAGGACAGGCGAATATGAACACTGAAGCTTTCTTT,CASRGQANMNTEAFF,TRBD1,TRBV5-1,TRBJ1-1,.,15
TGCGCCAGCAGCCCCCGGTCGGGGGGCCCCTACGAGCAGTACTTC,CASSPRSGGPYEQYF,.,TRBV5-1,TRBJ2-7,.,15
TGCGCCAGCAGCCAGGGCCCGGACAGTTATCAGCCCCAGCATTTT,CASSQGPDSYQPQHF,.,TRBV4-1,TRBJ1-5,.,15
TGCGCCAGCAGCTTGACTAGCGGTACTTACGAGCAGTACTTC,CASSLTSGTYEQYF,TRBD2,TRBV5-1,TRBJ2-7,.,14
TGTGCCAGCAGCTTGGAATTAGCTGAGAAGCAGTTCTTC,CASSLELAEKQFF,.,TRBV5-4,TRBJ2-1,once,13
TGTGCCAGCAGCTTCGAGTCGTTGTCCGGACTGACCTTC,CASSFESLSGLTF,.,TRBV7-2,TRBJ1-2,.,13
TGTGCCAGCAGCGGTGGACAGGGGGTTTATGGCTACACCTTC,CASSGGQGVYGYTF,TRBD1,TRBV7-2,TRBJ1-2,.,14
TGTGCCAGCAGCTTAGTAGGGACAGGAAATTCCTACGAGCAGTACTTC,CASSLVGTGNSYEQYF,TRBD1,TRBV7-2,TRBJ2-7,.,16
TGCGCCAGCAGCTTGCGGTTTGGCGGAACTAATGAAAAACTGTTTTTT,CASSLRFGGTNEKLFF,.,TRBV5-1,TRBJ1-4,.,16
TGTGCCACCAGCAGTGGGTTTAGCGGGAGGGTCCGTGGAACAGATACGCAGTATTTT,CATSSGFSGRVRGTDTQYF,TRBD2,TRBV15,TRBJ2-3,.,19